The rows below give T cell receptor beta chains drawn from one sample of a study of shared clonotypes between healthy human individuals. Libraries were prepared by immunoSEQ multiplex PCR; TCRdb keeps only in-frame clonotypes and omits some of them. The sample shows some 600,000 clones, around 96% of them seen only once. Sequencing was carried out using naive CD8+ T cells sorted from blood. The source is a woman aged 25 to 39 in good health. Both conserved end residues are part of each CDR3. The D gene is left open where the match is weak. A row's size may be missing; if present it is once, few, many or a size class.

>TRBJ2-6|TRBV9|TRBD2|-
TGTGCCAGCAGCGCGGGGGGACGGCCCGCGGCTGGGGCCAACGTCCTGACTTTC
CASSAGGRPAAGANVLTF
>TRBJ1-1|TRBV28|-|-
TGTGCCAGCAGTTTGGCGGGATGGACTGAAGCTTTCTTT
CASSLAGWTEAFF
>TRBJ2-7|TRBV27|-|-
TGTGCCAGCAGTTTATCGACAGCCTACGAGCAGTACTTC
CASSLSTAYEQYF
>TRBJ2-7|TRBV19|TRBD1|-
TGTGCCAGTAGTAGCTGGGACAGGTTGTACGAGCAGTACTTC
CASSSWDRLYEQYF
>TRBJ2-7|TRBV19|-|-
TGTGCCAGTAGTATAGAATCCTCCTGGGACTACGAGCAGTACTTC
CASSIESSWDYEQYF
>TRBJ1-5|TRBV28|-|-
TGTGCCAGCAGTTTAAGGGGGGGTCCCGGGCCCCAGCATTTT
CASSLRGGPGPQHF
>TRBJ2-7|TRBV4-1|-|-
TGCGCCAGCAGCCAAGTGGCCGGGACGCCTGAATACGAGCAGTACTTC
CASSQVAGTPEYEQYF
>TRBJ2-2|TRBV9|TRBD1|-
TGTGCCAGCAGCCCAGGGGGCCGCACCGGGGAGCTGTTTTTT
CASSPGGRTGELFF
>TRBJ1-5|TRBV19|-|-
TGTGCCAGTGGATCCAACGGGGGCCAGCCCCAGCATTTT
CASGSNGGQPQHF
>TRBJ1-3|TRBV5-5|-|once
TGTGCCAGCAGCGCCGGCTCTGGAAACACCATATATTTT
CASSAGSGNTIYF
>TRBJ2-7|TRBV27|TRBD2|-
TGTGCCAGCAGTTTCCTAGCGGACTACGAGCAGTACTTC
CASSFLADYEQYF
>TRBJ1-4|TRBV28|TRBD1|-
TGTGCCAGCAGTCCGCCGGACAGGGCTGAAAAACTGTTTTTT
CASSPPDRAEKLFF
>TRBJ2-7|TRBV7-3|-|-
TGTGCCAGCAGCTTTGGACTTGCCTACGAGCAGTACTTC
CASSFGLAYEQYF
>TRBJ2-3|TRBV6-5|-|-
TGTGCCAGCAGTTACTCGGAGGGGTCAGATACGCAGTATTTT
CASSYSEGSDTQYF
>TRBJ2-2|TRBV29-1|TRBD2|-
TGCAGCGTTGAAGATTTTAACGGGAGGGCCCCCGGGGAGCTGTTTTTT
CSVEDFNGRAPGELFF
>TRBJ2-5|TRBV7-8|TRBD2|-
TGTGCCAGCAGCTTAGTCTTTCGGCCAGCGGGGATTCAAGAGACCCAGTACTTC
CASSLVFRPAGIQETQYF
>TRBJ2-7|TRBV10-2|-|-
TGCGCCAGCAGTGAGTCGGCGGTGACAACGGATTCCTACGAGCAGTACTTC
CASSESAVTTDSYEQYF